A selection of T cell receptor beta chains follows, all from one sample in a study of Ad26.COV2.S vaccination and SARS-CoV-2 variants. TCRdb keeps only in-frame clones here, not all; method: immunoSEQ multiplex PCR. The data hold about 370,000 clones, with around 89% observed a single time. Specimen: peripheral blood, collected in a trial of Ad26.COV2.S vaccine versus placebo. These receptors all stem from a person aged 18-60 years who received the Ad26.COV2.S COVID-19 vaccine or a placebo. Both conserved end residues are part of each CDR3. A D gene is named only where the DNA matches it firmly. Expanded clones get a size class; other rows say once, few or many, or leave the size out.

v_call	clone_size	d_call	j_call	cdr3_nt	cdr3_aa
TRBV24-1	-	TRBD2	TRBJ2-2	TGTGCCACCAGTGACCTGCGGGGGAAGAACACCGGGGAGCTGTTTTTT	CATSDLRGKNTGELFF
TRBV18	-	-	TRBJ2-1	TGTGCCAGCTCCCGGGACGAAATGGAGCAGTTCTTC	CASSRDEMEQFF
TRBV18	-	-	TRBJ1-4	TGTGCCAGCTCACCATCGGGTCTCAGAATAATTAATGAAAAACTGTTTTTT	CASSPSGLRIINEKLFF
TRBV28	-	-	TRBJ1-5	TGTGCCAGCTGGCCCGCGGGAGGAATTGACACCGTGGGGTCCCAGCCCCAGCATTTT	CASWPAGGIDTVGSQPQHF
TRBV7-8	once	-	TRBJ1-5	TGTGCCAGCAGCTTAGTGGGCCCGGGGCAGCCCCAGCATTTT	CASSLVGPGQPQHF
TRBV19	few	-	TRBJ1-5	TGTGCCAGTATTGTGAGCGTGGGAGTAGGTCAGCCCCAGCATTTT	CASIVSVGVGQPQHF
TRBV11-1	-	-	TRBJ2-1	TGTGCCAGCAGCTTAGCGGAGAGATTCTCCTACAATGAGCAGTTCTTC	CASSLAERFSYNEQFF
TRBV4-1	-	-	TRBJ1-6	TGCGCCAGCAGCCAAGATGTGCGCTATACCCCCAGTCGATCGTGGAATTCACCCCTCCACTTT	CASSQDVRYTPSRSWNSPLHF
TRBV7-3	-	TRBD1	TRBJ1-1	TGTGCCAGCAGCTTAAGGGACAGGGTTACTGAAGCTTTCTTT	CASSLRDRVTEAFF
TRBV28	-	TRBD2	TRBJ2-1	TGTGCCAGCAGTTTAAGTAACGCGGGAGTTTCCTACAATGAGCAGTTCTTC	CASSLSNAGVSYNEQFF
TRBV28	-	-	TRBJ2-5	TGTGCCACAGCGGGACAGCAAGAGACCCAGTACTTC	CATAGQQETQYF
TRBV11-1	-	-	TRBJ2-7	TGTGCCAGCAGTTCATCCGGGGCCTACGAGCAGTACTTC	CASSSSGAYEQYF
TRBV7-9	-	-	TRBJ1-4	TGTGCCAGCAGCTTATTCACGGGGCCCCGTCCGGCAACTAATGAAAAACTGTTTTTT	CASSLFTGPRPATNEKLFF
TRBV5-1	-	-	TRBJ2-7	TGCGCCAGCAGCCGCAAACAGGGCTACGAGCAGTACTTC	CASSRKQGYEQYF
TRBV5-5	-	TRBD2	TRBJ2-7	TGTGCCAGCAGCTTGGGACTAGCGGGAGAACCCCTCTACGAGCAGTACTTC	CASSLGLAGEPLYEQYF
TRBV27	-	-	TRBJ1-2	TGTGCCAGCAGTCTGGGGACTTACTATGGCTACACCTTC	CASSLGTYYGYTF
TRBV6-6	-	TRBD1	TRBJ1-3	TGTGCCAGCAGTTCCTCAGGGGGCTCTGGAAACACCATATATTTT	CASSSSGGSGNTIYF
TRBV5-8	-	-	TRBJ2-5	TGTGCCAGCACCCCAGGTGGGGTAAAGACCCAGTACTTC	CASTPGGVKTQYF
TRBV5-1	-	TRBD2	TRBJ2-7	TGCGCCAGCAGCTTGGCCCTAGCGGGAGCGGTCGACGAGCAGTACTTC	CASSLALAGAVDEQYF
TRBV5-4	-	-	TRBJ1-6	TGTGCCAGCAGCTTGTCGGATTCACCCCTCCACTTT	CASSLSDSPLHF
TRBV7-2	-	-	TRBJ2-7	TGTGCCAGCAGCTCGGGACGCCTTAGCTACGAGCAGTACTTC	CASSSGRLSYEQYF
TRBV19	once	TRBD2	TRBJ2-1	TGTGCCAGTAGTACGGGACCAACGACTAGCGGGAGGGCGGGCAATGAGCAGTTCTTC	CASSTGPTTSGRAGNEQFF
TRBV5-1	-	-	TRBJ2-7	TGCGCCAGCAGCTTGGAGGTTGCCCCCTCCTACGAGCAGTACTTC	CASSLEVAPSYEQYF
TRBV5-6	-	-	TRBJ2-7	TGTGCCAGCAGCTTCGGTGCAGGGCTGGACGAGCAGTACTTC	CASSFGAGLDEQYF
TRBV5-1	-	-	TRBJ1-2	TGCGCCAGCAGTTCCCAAAATTCTAACTATGGCTACACCTTC	CASSSQNSNYGYTF
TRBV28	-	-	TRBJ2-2	TGTGCCAGCAGTTCGGGGGCGCGGACCGGGGAGCTGTTTTTT	CASSSGARTGELFF
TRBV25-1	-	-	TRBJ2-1	TGTGCCAGCAGTGAGTGGGTCAATGAGCAGTTCTTC	CASSEWVNEQFF
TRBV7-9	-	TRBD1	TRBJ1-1	TGTGCCAGCAGCTCCTCAAGGGACAGCGACACTGAAGCTTTCTTT	CASSSSRDSDTEAFF
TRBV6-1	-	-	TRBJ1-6	TGTGCCAGCAGTGAAGGGCCGGTTAGAAATTCACCCCTCCACTTT	CASSEGPVRNSPLHF
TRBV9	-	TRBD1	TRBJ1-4	TGTGCCAGCAGCGCTTCCGCAGGGGGCTATAATGAAAAACTGTTTTTT	CASSASAGGYNEKLFF
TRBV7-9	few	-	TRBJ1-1	TGTGCCAGCAGCAAGAGCGTAGGGACTGAAGCTTTCTTT	CASSKSVGTEAFF
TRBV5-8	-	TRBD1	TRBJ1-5	TGTGCCAGCAGCTTGGGACAGGGTGGACAGCCCCAGCATTTT	CASSLGQGGQPQHF
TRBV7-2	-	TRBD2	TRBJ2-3	TGTGCCAGCAGCTTAGGTGCGGGAGGGCCAACAGATACGCAGTATTTT	CASSLGAGGPTDTQYF
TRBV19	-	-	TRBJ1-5	TGTGCCAGTAGCCGCGGGACACAGAATCAACAGCCCCAGCATTTT	CASSRGTQNQQPQHF
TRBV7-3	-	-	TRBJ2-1	TGTGCCAGCAGCATATCCCTGGAGGATGGGAATGAGCAGTTCTTC	CASSISLEDGNEQFF
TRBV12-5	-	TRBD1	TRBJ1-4	TGTGCTAGTGGTTCGGGACAGCCTGGGGAAAAACTGTTTTTT	CASGSGQPGEKLFF
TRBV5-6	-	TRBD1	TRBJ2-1	TGTGCCAGCAGGGGACAGGCCGCTTTTTATGAGCAGTTCTTC	CASRGQAAFYEQFF
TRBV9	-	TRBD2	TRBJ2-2	TGTGCCAGCAGACAGACTAGCGGGAGGAACACCGGGGAGCTGTTTTTT	CASRQTSGRNTGELFF
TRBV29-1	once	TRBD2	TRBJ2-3	TGCAGCGTTGATGGCACTAGCGAGGATACGCAGTATTTT	CSVDGTSEDTQYF
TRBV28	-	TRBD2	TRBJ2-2	TGTGCCAGCAGTTTAGAACCTCCTCCTAGCGGGATTTGGACCGGGGAGCTGTTTTTT	CASSLEPPPSGIWTGELFF
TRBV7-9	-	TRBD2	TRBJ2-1	TGTGCCAGCAGCACCGTAGGCGGGAGGGCCGCGGATGAGCAGTTCTTC	CASSTVGGRAADEQFF
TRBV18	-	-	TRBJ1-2	TGTGCCAGCTCACCACAGGGGAACTATGGCTACACCTTC	CASSPQGNYGYTF